These T cell receptor beta chains were read from a single sample in a study of T cells in localized non-small cell lung cancer. Some clones are missing from TCRdb's copy, which holds only in-frame ones; the method was immunoSEQ multiplex PCR. This sample carries fewer than 20,000 clones, 85% of them seen once, and the ten largest clones take roughly 20%. This specimen consisted of peripheral blood, obtained before any cancer treatment. The receptors shown here come from a male donor older than 55 with stage I lung adenocarcinoma. The CDR3 runs from the conserved cysteine through the conserved F or W. A D gene is named only where the DNA matches it firmly. Clone size appears in some rows only: once, few, many, or a class for an expanded clone.

v_gene,d_gene,abundance,j_gene,CDR3nt,CDR3aa
TRBV7-8,TRBD2,NA,TRBJ2-6,TGTGCCAGCAGCCCTCGACTAGCGGGAGGAGGAGGGGCCAACGTTCTGACTTTC,CASSPRLAGGGGANVLTF
TRBV18,NA,NA,TRBJ1-5,TGTGCCAGCTCACTGCAACGGGAAGGAGGTCAGCCCCAGCATTTT,CASSLQREGGQPQHF
TRBV28,NA,NA,TRBJ1-1,TGTGCCAGCAGGGTACAGGGCGTAAAGGGTGAAGCTTTCTTT,CASRVQGVKGEAFF
TRBV19,TRBD2,few,TRBJ2-1,TGTGCCAGTAGTATCATGGGAGGGCCAGACAATGAGCAGTTCTTC,CASSIMGGPDNEQFF
TRBV6-5,NA,once,TRBJ1-3,TGTGCCAGCAGTTACGGACGGGGAAACACCATATATTTT,CASSYGRGNTIYF
TRBV28,NA,NA,TRBJ1-1,TGTGCCAGCACGTCAAGCATGAACACTGAAGCTTTCTTT,CASTSSMNTEAFF
TRBV27,NA,NA,TRBJ2-7,TGTGCCAGCAGTCCCAACCCCTACGAGCAGTACTTC,CASSPNPYEQYF
TRBV6-1,NA,NA,TRBJ1-6,TGTGCCAGCAGTGAAAGCAGCTCCTATAATTCACCCCTCCACTTT,CASSESSSYNSPLHF
TRBV7-2,NA,NA,TRBJ2-7,TGTGCCAGCAGCACCCAATACGAGCAGTACTTC,CASSTQYEQYF
TRBV7-9,TRBD2,NA,TRBJ2-1,TGTGCCAGCAGCCCCCGGCCTAGCGGGAAAAAATACAATGAGCAGTTCTTC,CASSPRPSGKKYNEQFF
TRBV28,NA,NA,TRBJ1-5,TGTGCCAGCAGGGGGGCGTATAGCAATCAGCCCCAGCATTTT,CASRGAYSNQPQHF
TRBV5-1,TRBD1,few,TRBJ1-6,TGCGCCAGCAGCTTGGTGACAGGGACAAATTCACCCCTCCACTTT,CASSLVTGTNSPLHF
TRBV7-3,NA,medium-sized,TRBJ1-1,TGTGCCAGCAGCTTCGGTAGAGACACTGAAGCTTTCTTT,CASSFGRDTEAFF
TRBV11-2,NA,NA,TRBJ1-5,TGTGCCAGCAGCGAAGGGGGGTATCAGCCCCAGCATTTT,CASSEGGYQPQHF
TRBV11-2,NA,NA,TRBJ1-1,TGTGCCAGCAGCTTAGAGGGCGGGACTGAAGCTTTCTTT,CASSLEGGTEAFF
TRBV10-1,TRBD2,NA,TRBJ2-3,TGCGCCAGCAGTCGTCGGACTAGCGGGCTCTCCACAGATACGCAGTATTTT,CASSRRTSGLSTDTQYF
TRBV6-1,NA,NA,TRBJ1-2,TGTGCCAGCAGTGAATCCCAGGAGGGGTATGGCTACACCTTC,CASSESQEGYGYTF
TRBV18,NA,NA,TRBJ1-2,TGTGCCAGCTCACCCTCGGACGGCAACTATGGCTACACCTTC,CASSPSDGNYGYTF
TRBV19,TRBD1,NA,TRBJ1-3,TGTGCCAGTAGTACGACAGGGGGCAATGGAAACACCATATATTTT,CASSTTGGNGNTIYF
TRBV18,NA,NA,TRBJ2-1,TGTGCCAGCTCACCACGCGAGGGTCCCAATGAGCAGTTCTTC,CASSPREGPNEQFF
TRBV7-9,TRBD2,NA,TRBJ2-3,TGTGCCAGCAGCCCACCTAGCGGGAGGGTCCCTAGCACAGATACGCAGTATTTT,CASSPPSGRVPSTDTQYF
TRBV5-1,TRBD1,few,TRBJ2-2,TGCGCCAGCAGCTGGACAGGGAACACCGGGGAGCTGTTTTTT,CASSWTGNTGELFF
TRBV7-3,NA,NA,TRBJ2-1,TGTGCCAGCAGCTTAAGAGGGGGTGGGCAGTTCTTC,CASSLRGGGQFF
TRBV29-1,NA,NA,TRBJ2-5,TGCAGCGTTGAAGAGGGGGAAAAGACCCAGTACTTC,CSVEEGEKTQYF
TRBV7-9,NA,NA,TRBJ2-7,TGTGCCAGCGCACAGAGCTCCTACGAGCAGTACTTC,CASAQSSYEQYF
TRBV4-3,NA,NA,TRBJ2-1,TGCGCCAGCAGCCAAGGAAGGGGGGGCTACAATGAGCAGTTCTTC,CASSQGRGGYNEQFF
TRBV11-3,NA,NA,TRBJ1-1,TGTGCCAGCAGCGTTGGAGGGGGGCTCACTGAAGCTTTCTTT,CASSVGGGLTEAFF
TRBV30,NA,NA,TRBJ1-1,TGTGCCTGGAACGCAGGCATCAATGAAGCTTTCTTT,CAWNAGINEAFF
TRBV5-5,TRBD1,NA,TRBJ1-6,TGTGCCAGCACCCCGACAGGGGGTTCACCCCTCCACTTT,CASTPTGGSPLHF
TRBV10-3,NA,NA,TRBJ2-3,TGTGCCACGGGTCGGGAAGGAGGCACAGATACGCAGTATTTT,CATGREGGTDTQYF
TRBV7-2,NA,NA,TRBJ2-2,TGTGCCAGCAGCTTAGGCTCAGTGGGGAACACCGGGGAGCTGTTTTTT,CASSLGSVGNTGELFF
TRBV6-5,TRBD1,NA,TRBJ1-2,TGTGCCAGCACCAGGGGGAGGGACGGCTACACCTTC,CASTRGRDGYTF
TRBV19,TRBD1,NA,TRBJ2-7,TGTGCCAGTAGTACCGGGACAGGGACCTACGAGCAGTACTTC,CASSTGTGTYEQYF
TRBV6-1,NA,NA,TRBJ1-5,TGTGCCAGCCAACCTGACCTAGCGGGCAATCAGCCCCAGCATTTT,CASQPDLAGNQPQHF
TRBV5-6,TRBD1,NA,TRBJ2-6,TGTGCCAGCAGCCCCGGGACAGGGAGGGCTGGGGCCAACGTCCTGACTTTC,CASSPGTGRAGANVLTF
TRBV5-1,NA,NA,TRBJ1-4,TGCGCCAGCAGAGTACAGCCGTCGGAAAAACTGTTTTTT,CASRVQPSEKLFF
TRBV19,TRBD1,NA,TRBJ1-1,TGTGCCAGTAGCAAGGGGGCGGGCACTGAAGCTTTCTTT,CASSKGAGTEAFF
TRBV19,NA,NA,TRBJ2-1,TGTGCCAGTAGTATAGCCAGAAACAATGAGCAGTTCTTC,CASSIARNNEQFF
TRBV7-9,TRBD1,NA,TRBJ2-1,TGTGCCAGCAGCACCCTACCCGGGACAGGGTCAGACAATGAGCAGTTCTTC,CASSTLPGTGSDNEQFF
TRBV7-6,TRBD2,NA,TRBJ2-2,TGTGCCAGCAGCCGTAGCGGGAGGACCAGTGGGGACACCGGGGAGCTGTTTTTT,CASSRSGRTSGDTGELFF
TRBV5-6,NA,NA,TRBJ2-7,TGTGCCAGCAGCTTGGTAGGGTCTCCCCACGAGCAGTACTTC,CASSLVGSPHEQYF
TRBV4-1,TRBD1,few,TRBJ1-2,TGCGCCAGCAGCCAAGACTTCCGACAGGGGGCGTTTGGCTACACCTTC,CASSQDFRQGAFGYTF
TRBV7-2,NA,once,TRBJ2-1,TGTGCCAGCAGCTTACGGCCGGACAGAGACGCGCAGTTCTTC,CASSLRPDRDAQFF
TRBV28,TRBD1,once,TRBJ1-5,TGTGCCAGCAGTCCCGGACAGGTTGTTGGTCAGCCCCAGCATTTT,CASSPGQVVGQPQHF
TRBV6-4,TRBD2,NA,TRBJ2-5,TGTGCCAGCATCCTGAGGAATAGCGGGAGGGGAGAGACCCAGTACTTC,CASILRNSGRGETQYF
TRBV4-3,NA,NA,TRBJ2-2,TGCGCCAGCAGCCTAGAGACAGGTTCGGTGACCGGGGAGCTGTTTTTT,CASSLETGSVTGELFF
TRBV2,NA,NA,TRBJ2-5,TGTGCCAGCAGTGAACGTAAGGAGACCCAGTACTTC,CASSERKETQYF
TRBV30,NA,NA,TRBJ2-7,TGTGCCTGGAGGGGGAGCTCCTACGAGCAGTACTTC,CAWRGSSYEQYF
TRBV27,NA,few,TRBJ2-1,TGTGCCAGCAGCCAAACCACAGGGAATGGTGAGCAGTTCTTC,CASSQTTGNGEQFF
TRBV7-2,NA,NA,TRBJ2-5,TGTGCCAGCAGCTTCCAGTCCCGGGAGACCCAGTACTTC,CASSFQSRETQYF
TRBV6-5,NA,NA,TRBJ1-1,TGTGCCAGCAGTCACATGAACACTGAAGCTTTCTTT,CASSHMNTEAFF
TRBV18,NA,NA,TRBJ1-5,TGTGCCAGCTCACCTTTGGCCCCTAATAGCAATCAGCCCCAGCATTTT,CASSPLAPNSNQPQHF
TRBV7-6,NA,NA,TRBJ2-2,TGTGCCAGCATCCCCGGAGGTGTCGGGGAGCTGTTTTTT,CASIPGGVGELFF
TRBV6-1,NA,NA,TRBJ2-2,TGTGCCAGCAGGCTCAACACCGGGGAGCTGTTTTTT,CASRLNTGELFF
TRBV10-3,TRBD1,NA,TRBJ2-7,TGTGCCATCATGCCGGGACAGGGGATCGAGCAGTACTTC,CAIMPGQGIEQYF